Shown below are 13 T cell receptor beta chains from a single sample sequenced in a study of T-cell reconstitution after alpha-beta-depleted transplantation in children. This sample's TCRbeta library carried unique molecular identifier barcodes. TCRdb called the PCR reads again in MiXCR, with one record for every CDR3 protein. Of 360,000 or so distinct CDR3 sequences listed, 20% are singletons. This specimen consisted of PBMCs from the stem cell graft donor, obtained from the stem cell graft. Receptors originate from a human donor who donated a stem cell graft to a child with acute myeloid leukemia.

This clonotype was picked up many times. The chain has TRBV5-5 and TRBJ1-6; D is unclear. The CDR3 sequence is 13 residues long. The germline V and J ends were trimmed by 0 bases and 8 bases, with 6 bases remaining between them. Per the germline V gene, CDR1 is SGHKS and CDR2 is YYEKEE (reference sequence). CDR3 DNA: TGTGCCAGCAGCTTGGAAGCGGATTCACCCCTCCACTTT. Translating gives CASSLEADSPLHF.

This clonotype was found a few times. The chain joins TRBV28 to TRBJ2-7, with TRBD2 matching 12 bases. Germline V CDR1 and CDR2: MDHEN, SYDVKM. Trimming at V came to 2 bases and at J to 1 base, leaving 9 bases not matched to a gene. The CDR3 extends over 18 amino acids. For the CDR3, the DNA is TGTGCCAGCAGTTTAAGACCCGGGACTAGCGGGTTTTCCTACGAGCAGTACTTC. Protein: CASSLRPGTSGFSYEQYF.

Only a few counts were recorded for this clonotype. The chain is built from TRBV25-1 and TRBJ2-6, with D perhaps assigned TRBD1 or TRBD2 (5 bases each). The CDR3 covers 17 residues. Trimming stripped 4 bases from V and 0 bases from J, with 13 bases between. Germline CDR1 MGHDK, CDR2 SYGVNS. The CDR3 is CASSVTGTHSGANVLTF. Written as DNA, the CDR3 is TGTGCCAGCAGTGTGACGGGGACCCACTCTGGGGCCAACGTCCTGACTTTC.

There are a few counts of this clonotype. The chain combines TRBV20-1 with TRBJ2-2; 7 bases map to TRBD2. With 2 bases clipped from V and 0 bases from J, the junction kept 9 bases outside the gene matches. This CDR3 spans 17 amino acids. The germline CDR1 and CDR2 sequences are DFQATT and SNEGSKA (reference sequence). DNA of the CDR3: TGCAGTGCTAGACCTAACCACCTAGCGGCGAACACCGGGGAGCTGTTTTTT. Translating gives CSARPNHLAANTGELFF.

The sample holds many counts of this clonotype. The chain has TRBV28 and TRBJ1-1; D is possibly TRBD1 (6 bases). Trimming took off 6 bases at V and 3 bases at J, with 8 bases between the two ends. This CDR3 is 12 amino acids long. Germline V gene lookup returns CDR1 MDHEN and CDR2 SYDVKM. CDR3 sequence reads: CASSSGDTEAFF. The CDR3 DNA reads TGTGCCAGCAGCTCAGGGGACACTGAAGCTTTCTTT.

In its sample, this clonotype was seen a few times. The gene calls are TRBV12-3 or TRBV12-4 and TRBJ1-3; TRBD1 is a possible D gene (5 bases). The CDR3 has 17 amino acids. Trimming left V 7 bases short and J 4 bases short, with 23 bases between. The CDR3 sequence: CASTLSAPRGGGNTIYF. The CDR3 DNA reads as TGTGCCAGCACCTTGTCGGCCCCCCGGGGCGGCGGAAACACCATATATTTT.

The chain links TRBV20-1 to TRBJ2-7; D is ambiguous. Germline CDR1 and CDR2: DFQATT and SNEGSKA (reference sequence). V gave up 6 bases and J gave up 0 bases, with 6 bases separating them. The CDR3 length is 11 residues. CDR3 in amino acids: CSAHTSYEQYF. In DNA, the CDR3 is TGCAGTGCCCACACCTCCTACGAGCAGTACTTC.

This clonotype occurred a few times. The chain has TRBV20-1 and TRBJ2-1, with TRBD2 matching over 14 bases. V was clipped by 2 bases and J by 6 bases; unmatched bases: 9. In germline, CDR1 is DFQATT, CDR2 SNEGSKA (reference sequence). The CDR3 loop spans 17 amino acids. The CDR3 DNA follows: TGCAGTGCTAGAAATCGGGAGACTAGCGGGAGGGGCAATGAGCAGTTCTTC. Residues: CSARNRETSGRGNEQFF.

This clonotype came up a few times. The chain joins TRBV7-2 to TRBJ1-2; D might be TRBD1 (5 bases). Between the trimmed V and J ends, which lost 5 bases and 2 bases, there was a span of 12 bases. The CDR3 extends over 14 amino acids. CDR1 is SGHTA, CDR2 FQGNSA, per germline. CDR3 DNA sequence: TGTGCCAGCAGCCCCAGCGGGGGAAACTATGGCTACACCTTC. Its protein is CASSPSGGNYGYTF.

In nucleotides, the CDR3 is TGTGCCAGCAGCGACCAGGGGGCGAACACCGGGGAGCTGTTTTTT. This codes for CASSDQGANTGELFF. This chain uses TRBV12-3 or TRBV12-4 with TRBJ2-2, with 7 nucleotides matching TRBD1. CDR3 length: 15 residues. The V segment lost 6 bases and the J segment 0 bases; nucleotides outside the gene matches: 4.

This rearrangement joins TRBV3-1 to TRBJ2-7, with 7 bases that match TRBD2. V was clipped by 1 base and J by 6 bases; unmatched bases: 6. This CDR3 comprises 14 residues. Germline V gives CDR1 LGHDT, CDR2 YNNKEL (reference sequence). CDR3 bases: TGTGCCAGCAGCCAAGTGGGAGGGAGCGGCGAGCAGTACTTC. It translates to CASSQVGGSGEQYF.

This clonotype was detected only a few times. The CDR3 DNA is TGCGCCAGCAGATCGGCGGGGCCGATGTACAATGAGCAGTTCTTC. This translates into CASRSAGPMYNEQFF. V usage is TRBV5-1 and J usage is TRBJ2-1; D is possibly TRBD2 (6 bases). V was pared by 5 bases and J by 4 bases, with 16 bases between. The CDR3 has 15 amino acids. CDR1 and CDR2 from the germline V gene are SGHRS and YFSETQ.

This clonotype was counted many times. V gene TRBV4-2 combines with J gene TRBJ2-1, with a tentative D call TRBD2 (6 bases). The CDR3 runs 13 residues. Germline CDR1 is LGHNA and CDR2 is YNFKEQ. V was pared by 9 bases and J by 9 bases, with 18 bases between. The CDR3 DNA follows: TGTGCCAGTGGGATCGGGGGTACGAGTGAGCAGTTCTTC. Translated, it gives CASGIGGTSEQFF.